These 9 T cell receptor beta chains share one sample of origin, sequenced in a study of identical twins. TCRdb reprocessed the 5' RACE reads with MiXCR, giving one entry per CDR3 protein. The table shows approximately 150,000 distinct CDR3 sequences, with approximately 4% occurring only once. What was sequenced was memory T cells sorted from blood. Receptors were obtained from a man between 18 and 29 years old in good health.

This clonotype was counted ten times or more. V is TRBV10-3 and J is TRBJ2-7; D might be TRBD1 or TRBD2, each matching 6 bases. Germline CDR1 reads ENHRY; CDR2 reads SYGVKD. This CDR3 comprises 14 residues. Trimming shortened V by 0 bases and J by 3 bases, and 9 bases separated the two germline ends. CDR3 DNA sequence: TGTGCCATCAGTGAGTCAGGGGGGAGCTACGAGCAGTACGTC. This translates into CAISESGGSYEQYV.

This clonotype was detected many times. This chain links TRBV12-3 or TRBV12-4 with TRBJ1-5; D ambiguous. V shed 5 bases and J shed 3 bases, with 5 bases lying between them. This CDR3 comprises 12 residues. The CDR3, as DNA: TGTGCCAGCAGTGGACTCAATCAGCCCCAGCATTTT. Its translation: CASSGLNQPQHF.

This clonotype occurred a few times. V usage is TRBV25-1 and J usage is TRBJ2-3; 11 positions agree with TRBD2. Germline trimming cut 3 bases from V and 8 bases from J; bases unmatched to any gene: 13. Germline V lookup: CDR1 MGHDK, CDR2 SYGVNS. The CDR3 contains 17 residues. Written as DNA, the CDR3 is TGTGCCAGCAGTGACCCACAAACTAGCGGGAGAGGGGGTACGCAGTATTTT. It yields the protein CASSDPQTSGRGGTQYF. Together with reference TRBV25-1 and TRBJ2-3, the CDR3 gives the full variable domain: EADIYQTPRYLVIGTGKKITLECSQTMGHDKMYWYQQDPGMELHLIHYSYGVNSTEKGDLSSESTVSRIRTEHFPLTLESARPSHTSQYLCASSDPQTSGRGGTQYFGPGTRLTVL.

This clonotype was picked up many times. This chain's CDR3 is CASSGQGTSTDTQYF. In nucleotides, the CDR3 is TGTGCCAGCAGCGGTCAGGGCACTAGCACAGATACGCAGTATTTT. The chain links TRBV2 to TRBJ2-3, with D tentatively TRBD1 (5 bases). Germline V lookup: CDR1 SNHLY, CDR2 FYNNEI. Deletions cut 6 bases from V and 0 bases from J, with 13 bases between. CDR3 length: 15 amino acids.

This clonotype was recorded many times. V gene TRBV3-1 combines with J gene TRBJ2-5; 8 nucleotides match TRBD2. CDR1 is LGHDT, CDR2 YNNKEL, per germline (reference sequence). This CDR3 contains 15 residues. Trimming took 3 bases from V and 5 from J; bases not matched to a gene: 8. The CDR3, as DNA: TGTGCCAGCAGCCACGCGGGGGGCCCCGGGGAGACCCAGTACTTC. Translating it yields CASSHAGGPGETQYF.

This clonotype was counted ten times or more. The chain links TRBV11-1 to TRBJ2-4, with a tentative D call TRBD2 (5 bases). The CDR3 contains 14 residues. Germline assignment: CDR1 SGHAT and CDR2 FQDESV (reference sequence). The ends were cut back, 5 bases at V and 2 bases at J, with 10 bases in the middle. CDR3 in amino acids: CASSPPGSKNIQYF. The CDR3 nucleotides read TGTGCCAGCAGCCCCCCGGGATCCAAAAACATTCAGTACTTC.

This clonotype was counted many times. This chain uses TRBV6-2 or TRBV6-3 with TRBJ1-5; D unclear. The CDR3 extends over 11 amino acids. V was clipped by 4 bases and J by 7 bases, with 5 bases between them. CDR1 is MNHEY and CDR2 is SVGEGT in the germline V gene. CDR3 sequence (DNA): TGTGCCAGCAGTTCCGGGCAGCCCCAGCATTTT. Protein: CASSSGQPQHF.

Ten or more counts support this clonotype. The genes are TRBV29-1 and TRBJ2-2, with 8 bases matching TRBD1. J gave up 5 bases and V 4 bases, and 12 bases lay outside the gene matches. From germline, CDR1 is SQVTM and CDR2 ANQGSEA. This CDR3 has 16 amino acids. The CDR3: CSVGSPGQGRTGELFF. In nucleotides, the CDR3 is TGCAGCGTTGGGTCCCCCGGACAGGGCCGAACCGGGGAGCTGTTTTTT.

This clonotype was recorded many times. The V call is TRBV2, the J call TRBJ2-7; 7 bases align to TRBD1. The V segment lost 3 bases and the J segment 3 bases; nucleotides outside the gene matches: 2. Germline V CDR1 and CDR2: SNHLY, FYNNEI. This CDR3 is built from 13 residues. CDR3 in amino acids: CASSETGYYEQYV. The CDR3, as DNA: TGTGCCAGCAGTGAGACAGGGTACTACGAGCAGTACGTC.